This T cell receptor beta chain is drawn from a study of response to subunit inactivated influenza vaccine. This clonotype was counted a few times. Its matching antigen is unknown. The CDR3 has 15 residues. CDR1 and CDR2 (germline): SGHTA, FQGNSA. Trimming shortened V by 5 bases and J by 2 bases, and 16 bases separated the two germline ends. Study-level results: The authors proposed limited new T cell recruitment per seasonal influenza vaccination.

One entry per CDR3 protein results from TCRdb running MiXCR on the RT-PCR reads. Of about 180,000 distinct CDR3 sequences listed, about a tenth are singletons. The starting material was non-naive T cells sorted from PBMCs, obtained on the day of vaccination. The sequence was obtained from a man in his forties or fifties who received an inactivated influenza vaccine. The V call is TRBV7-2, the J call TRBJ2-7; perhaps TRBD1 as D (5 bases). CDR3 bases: TGTGCCAGCAGCATAAGACTGGACAAAACCTACGAGCAGTACTTC. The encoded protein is CASSIRLDKTYEQYF.